The clone carrying this T cell receptor (beta chain) turned up a few times. Antigen specificity is unknown. CDR3 length: 18 amino acids. Germline assignment: CDR1 PRHDT and CDR2 FYEKMQ (reference sequence). The V gene lost 0 bases and the J gene lost 5 bases, with 22 bases spanning the gap. RNA transcripts were the template for amplifying TCR beta CDR3 regions. The HTBI primer set was used in a first-round RT-PCR of the TCR CDR3. From the multiplex PCR reads, TCRdb called clonotypes with MiXCR, one entry per CDR3 protein. Of some 150,000 distinct CDR3 sequences in the sample, roughly a fifth were seen once. This sample was taken from a study of T cells in Graves' hyperthyroidism and ophthalmopathy. Criteria for exclusion of patients were uncontrolled infection, other autoimmune disease, pregnancy or lactation. Clinical symptoms, serum thyroxine and TRAb, thyroid ultrasound and orbital computed tomography together formed the diagnostic basis. The blood sample was taken at first hyperthyroidism diagnosis, before any ophthalmopathy symptoms.

Study observations and caveats: The model foresaw ophthalmopathy a median around seven months prior to onset.

Sequencing was carried out using blood. V is TRBV13 and J is TRBJ1-2; D perhaps matches TRBD1 (5 bases). The clonotype comes from a woman aged 45-59 years with Graves' hyperthyroidism that later progressed to Graves' ophthalmopathy. As DNA, the CDR3 is TGTGCCAGCAGCTTAGGAGGGATGGGTGCTCTAGGGGAATATGGCTACACCTTC. Protein: CASSLGGMGALGEYGYTF.